The T cell receptor (beta chain) described here comes from a study of shared clonotypes between healthy human individuals. Study-level information: Each donor's CD8 memory used one plate, CD8 naive two, each CD4 subset three.

The donor cohort consisted entirely of Caucasian adults residing in Nashville, Tennessee. This CDR3 spans 15 amino acids. V was cut by 7 bases and J by 3 bases, with 16 bases left in between. Germline CDR1 and CDR2: LNHDA and SQIVND (reference sequence). Assay used: immunoSEQ multiplex PCR; TCRdb lists only in-frame clones, some missing. This table has 2 million to 2.5 million clones, about 92% appearing once. The gene calls are TRBV19 and TRBJ1-5; D is undetermined. Sequencing was performed on naive CD4+ T cells from PBMCs. Subset: CD45RA+ positively selected. This receptor was taken from a man aged 18 to 29 in good health. Some clones in this sample may be carry-over from other donors' samples. CDR3 sequence: CASKPDDENNQPQHF. The CDR3 nucleotides are TGTGCCAGTAAACCGGACGACGAAAACAATCAGCCCCAGCATTTT.